The present T cell receptor (beta chain) was sequenced within a study of post-analysis software for immune sequencing data. CDR1 is SGHRS, CDR2 YFSETQ, per germline. The CDR3 runs to 16 residues. This clonotype came up a few times. What it recognizes is unknown. A much larger clonotype is one base distant, so this may be a read error. Study-wide findings and caveats: Five or six TRBV segments, TRBV5-6, TRBV5-1 and TRBV20-1 among them, were found more frequent in patients than controls. Samples from a shared batch, those prepared together, strongly co-clustered by F measure. The study found significantly lower normalized Chao1 diversity in multiple sclerosis patients than in controls.

Unique molecular identifiers had been added to the TCR beta cDNA libraries. Researchers reported a few hundred thousand cDNA molecules coming from roughly 0.93 to 9.6 million T cells. TCRdb analysed the PCR reads with MiXCR anew, one entry per CDR3 protein. The sample lists approximately 180,000 distinct CDR3 sequences; 30% were seen once. The sequence was obtained from a girl aged 5 to 17 with multiple sclerosis. The sample consisted of blood. The chain combines TRBV5-1 with TRBJ2-4; TRBD2 aligns across 13 bases. The J call is uncertain, as TRBJ2-7 better fits the DNA end. The CDR3 DNA is TGCACCAGCAGCAACGGACTAGCGGGAGTAATCAACGAGCAGTACTTC. This codes for CTSSNGLAGVINEQYF.